These 8 T cell receptor beta chains originate from one sample sequenced in a study of T-cell memory formation after mild COVID-19. TCRdb independently ran MiXCR on the 5' RACE reads; one entry per CDR3 protein. This sample has fewer than 350,000 distinct CDR3 sequences, with roughly 18% found just once. Source material: PBMCs or a T cell subset sorted from them (not recorded which). Receptor source: a man aged 18 to 29 who had mild COVID-19 (a few samples of this study predate the infection). Cell type and time point are not known.

This clonotype was found a few times. This sequence joins TRBV7-8 and TRBJ1-4; D unresolved. CDR3 size: 15 residues. Looked up from germline, CDR1 is SGHVS and CDR2 is FQNEAQ. Trimming stripped 5 bases from V and 0 bases from J, with 10 bases between. CDR3: CASSPNSATNEKLFF. In nucleotides, the CDR3 is TGTGCCAGCAGCCCAAACAGTGCAACTAATGAAAAACTGTTTTTT.

The rearrangement joins TRBV20-1 to TRBJ1-6; D is unresolved. V was trimmed by 1 base and J by 1 base, leaving 14 bases between them. CDR3 length: 17 amino acids. Germline V lookup: CDR1 DFQATT, CDR2 SNEGSKA (reference sequence). DNA of the CDR3: TGCAGTGCTAGAGCGAGGAGGAGGGAATCCTATAATTCACCCCTCCACTTT. Translating gives CSARARRRESYNSPLHF.

This clonotype was observed at least ten times. The V call is TRBV4-2, the J call TRBJ2-7; 8 nucleotides align to TRBD2. J was trimmed by 3 bases and V by 1 base; bases with no gene match: 8. There are 16 residues in the CDR3. Germline lookup yields CDR1 LGHNA and CDR2 YNFKEQ. The CDR3 DNA reads TGTGCCAGCAGCCAAGGCTCCGGGGGGGAGTACTACGAGCAGTACTTC. Its protein product is CASSQGSGGEYYEQYF.

This clonotype was observed a few times. This sequence joins TRBV19 and TRBJ2-2; unclear D gene. The ends were cut back, 3 bases at V and 6 bases at J, with 5 bases in the middle. The CDR3 totals 12 residues. CDR1 is LNHDA, CDR2 SQIVND, per germline (reference sequence). Here the CDR3 reads CASSIPPGELFF. The DNA for the CDR3 is TGTGCCAGTAGTATCCCTCCCGGGGAGCTGTTTTTT. The variable domain in full, completed from reference TRBV19 and TRBJ2-2, reads DGGITQSPKYLFRKEGQNVTLSCEQNLNHDAMYWYRQDPGQGLRLIYYSQIVNDFQKGDIAEGYSVSREKKESFPLTVTSAQKNPTAFYLCASSIPPGELFFGEGSRLTVL.

The chain employs TRBV5-8 and TRBJ2-2; 10 nucleotides match TRBD2. This CDR3 is built from 15 residues. Germline trimming cut 4 bases from V and 6 bases from J; bases unmatched to any gene: 6. Germline V gives CDR1 SGHTS, CDR2 YDEGEE. CDR3 bases: TGTGCCAGCAGCCCCCGCAGCGGGGGGGCCGGGGAGCTGTTTTTT. This sequence encodes CASSPRSGGAGELFF.

As DNA, the CDR3 is TGTGCCAGCAGCCTCCCGGTGGGGAGCGAGCAGTACTTC. Protein sequence: CASSLPVGSEQYF. V and J are TRBV7-9 and TRBJ2-7; a weak D match, TRBD2 (5 bases). CDR1 SEHNR and CDR2 FQNEAQ come from the germline V gene (reference sequence). The CDR3 runs to 13 residues. V dropped 5 bases and J dropped 6 bases, with 14 bases sitting between them.

This clonotype has a handful of counts. V gene TRBV12-3 or TRBV12-4 combines with J gene TRBJ2-1, with 7 bases matching TRBD1. This CDR3 is 14 amino acids long. The V gene end was trimmed by 5 bases and the J gene end by 3 bases; junction bases not matched to a gene: 4. The CDR3 region has the DNA TGTGCCAGCAGTAAGACAGGGATCTACAATGAGCAGTTCTTC. Residues: CASSKTGIYNEQFF.

This chain links TRBV20-1 with TRBJ2-2; no firm D call. V was pared by 6 bases and J by 3 bases, with 11 bases between. This CDR3 region has 13 residues. Looked up from germline, CDR1 is DFQATT and CDR2 is SNEGSKA (reference sequence). CDR3 nucleotide sequence: TGCAGTGCAGCCGACCCCCACACCGGGGAGCTGTTTTTT. Translating it yields CSAADPHTGELFF.